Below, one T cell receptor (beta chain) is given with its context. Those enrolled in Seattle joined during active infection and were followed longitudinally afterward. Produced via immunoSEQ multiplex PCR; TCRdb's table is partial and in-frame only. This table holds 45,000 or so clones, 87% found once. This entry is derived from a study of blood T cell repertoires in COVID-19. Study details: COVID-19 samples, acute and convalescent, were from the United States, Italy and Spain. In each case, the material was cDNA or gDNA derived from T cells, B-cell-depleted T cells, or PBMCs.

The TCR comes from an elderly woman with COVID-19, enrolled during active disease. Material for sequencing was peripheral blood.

The CDR3 here is CASSSPGGKMGYTF. CDR3 nucleotides: TGTGCCAGCAGTTCCCCCGGGGGGAAGATGGGCTACACCTTC. The rearrangement joins TRBV28 to TRBJ1-2; a possible D gene is TRBD1 (5 bases). CDR1 and CDR2 from the germline V gene are MDHEN and SYDVKM. Trimming cost V 4 bases and J 8 bases, with 17 bases left between them. This CDR3 region has 14 residues.